This T cell receptor beta chain was captured in a study of blood T cell repertoires in COVID-19. Across the study: Sites in the United States, Italy and Spain provided acute and convalescent COVID-19 samples. T cells, B-cell-depleted T cells, or PBMCs supplied cDNA or gDNA.

CDR3 length equals 15 residues. V dropped 0 bases and J dropped 6; count of bases not matched to a gene: 8. Germline lookup yields CDR1 LGHNA and CDR2 YSLEER. Original methodology: Amplification of reference gene primers provided the estimated nucleated cell counts. The table came from immunoSEQ multiplex PCR; TCRdb's copy has only in-frame clones and leaves some out. The V and J calls and clone size come from that table; D and trimming were worked out from the DNA. In the table there are roughly 38,000 clones, about 83% of which are singletons. This clone showed up just a few times. This TCR was sampled from a man between 60 and 70 years old with active COVID-19. The V call is TRBV4-3, the J call TRBJ2-7; TRBD1 agrees at 7 bases. Input material: peripheral blood. The CDR3 nucleotides are TGCGCCAGCAGCCAAGATTGGGACAGTAGCAGCGAGCAGTACTTC. Translated: CASSQDWDSSSEQYF.